Shown below are 12 T cell receptor beta chains from a single sample sequenced in a study of cytomegalovirus exposure and HLA in healthy donors. The study ran its PCR with 60 Vbeta and 13 Jbeta primers. Measured with immunoSEQ multiplex PCR; TCRdb has only the in-frame clones, and not every one. The repertoire holds around 55,000 clones, with approximately 78% as singletons. Source material: PBMCs. These receptors were taken from a female donor in good health and CMV-seronegative.

The rearrangement joins TRBV5-1 to TRBJ2-1; D might be TRBD2 (6 bases). Looked up from germline, CDR1 is SGHRS and CDR2 is YFSETQ. V was trimmed by 3 bases and J by 8 bases, leaving 21 bases between them. The CDR3 spans 16 residues. This chain's CDR3 is CASSSSYPSVSHEQFF. CDR3 nucleotides: TGCGCCAGCAGCTCCAGCTATCCTAGCGTCAGTCATGAGCAGTTCTTC.

To note about this clone: Other DNA sequences in this sample translate to the same CDR3. The J gene is TRBJ1-6, the V gene TRBV6-5, with TRBD1 matching over 8 bases. Germline CDR1 reads MNHEY; CDR2 reads SVGAGI. J lost 5 bases, V lost 6 bases, and 6 bases had no gene match. CDR3 length: 15 residues. The CDR3 bases are TGTGCCAGCAGGAGGACAGGGTATGATAATTCACCCCTCCACTTT. This translates into CASRRTGYDNSPLHF.

This clone has a handful of counts. This chain links TRBV2 with TRBJ2-7; TRBD1 agrees at 9 bases. Trimming removed 5 bases from V and 11 bases from J; junction bases left unmatched: 4. The CDR3 has 11 residues. Germline V CDR1 and CDR2: SNHLY, FYNNEI. The CDR3 loop is CASSIQGAEYF. The CDR3 bases are TGTGCCAGCAGTATACAGGGGGCGGAGTACTTC.

The chain recombines TRBV6-5 with TRBJ1-2; 9 nucleotides agree with TRBD1. Germline V gene sequence: CDR1 MNHEY, CDR2 SVGAGI. Germline trimming cut 4 bases from V and 8 bases from J; bases unmatched to any gene: 5. This CDR3 region has 13 residues. The CDR3 DNA follows: TGTGCCAGCAGTTCCCGGACAGGGGAAGGCTACACCTTC. This encodes CASSSRTGEGYTF.

The rearrangement joins TRBV11-3 to TRBJ2-2; D is unresolved. The CDR3 has 15 amino acids. The germline V gene encodes CDR1 SGHNT and CDR2 YENEEA. V gave up 7 bases and J gave up 4 bases, with 16 bases separating them. This CDR3 is CASTVGGASTGELFF. CDR3 in DNA: TGTGCCAGCACCGTTGGCGGAGCGAGCACCGGGGAGCTGTTTTTT.

The V gene is TRBV6-5, the J gene TRBJ1-1; weak D call: TRBD1 (5 bases). Germline V gives CDR1 MNHEY, CDR2 SVGAGI. This CDR3 region has 16 residues. V lost 0 bases, J lost 4 bases, and 15 bases lay in between. The CDR3 protein is CASSYSLGTGTTEAFF. For the CDR3, the DNA is TGTGCCAGCAGTTACTCGCTAGGAACAGGAACCACTGAAGCTTTCTTT.

This CDR3 reads CASSIAGGPDYGYTF. The CDR3 bases are TGTGCCAGTAGTATAGCCGGGGGGCCGGACTATGGCTACACCTTC. V is TRBV19 and J is TRBJ1-2, with TRBD1 as a possible D gene (6 bases). CDR3 length equals 15 residues. V dropped 1 base and J dropped 3 bases, with 12 bases sitting between them. Per the germline V gene, CDR1 is LNHDA and CDR2 is SQIVND (reference sequence).

The chain has TRBV6-5 and TRBJ1-1; 8 bases line up with TRBD1. With 6 bases clipped from V and 10 bases from J, the junction kept 7 bases outside the gene matches. Per germline, CDR1 MNHEY and CDR2 SVGAGI. This CDR3 has 12 amino acids. The CDR3 loop reads CASRSTQGAAFF. The DNA for the CDR3 is TGTGCCAGCAGATCGACTCAGGGGGCAGCTTTCTTT.

The chain joins TRBV30 to TRBJ1-2; TRBD1 might be the D (6 bases). V dropped 0 bases and J dropped 6 bases, with 8 bases sitting between them. CDR1 GTSNPN and CDR2 SVGIG come from the germline V gene (reference sequence). The CDR3 loop spans 12 amino acids. In DNA, the CDR3 is TGTGCCTGGAGTGTAGGGGGAAATGGCTACACCTTC. It yields the protein CAWSVGGNGYTF. Looking up the rest from reference TRBV30 and TRBJ1-2 gives the full variable domain: SQTIHQWPATLVQPVGSPLSLECTVEGTSNPNLYWYRQAAGRGLQLLFYSVGIGQISSEVPQNLSASRPQDRQFILSSKKLLLSDSGFYLCAWSVGGNGYTFGSGTRLTVV.

V is TRBV5-1 and J is TRBJ2-5, with D hard to call. This CDR3 is built from 11 residues. V lost 6 bases to trimming and J lost 5 bases, with 8 bases between them. Germline-derived CDR1 and CDR2 are SGHRS and YFSETQ. This CDR3 reads CASTYGETQYF. Written as DNA, the CDR3 is TGCGCCAGCACCTACGGGGAGACCCAGTACTTC.

The V gene is TRBV27, the J gene TRBJ1-2; 9 bases are shared with TRBD1. CDR1 and CDR2 (germline): MNHEY, SMNVEV (reference sequence). Trimming cost V 3 bases and J 8 bases; bases outside gene matches: 1. This CDR3 has 12 amino acids. The DNA for the CDR3 is TGTGCCAGCAGTTTTGGGACAGGGGGCTACACCTTC. Translation: CASSFGTGGYTF.

The chain has TRBV6-5 and TRBJ1-2; D possibly corresponds to TRBD1 (5 bases). Germline V gives CDR1 MNHEY, CDR2 SVGAGI. The CDR3 has 14 amino acids. The V and J ends lost 5 bases and 5 bases respectively, with 15 bases between them. The CDR3: CASSPIRTRYGYTF. DNA for the CDR3: TGTGCCAGCAGTCCTATTAGGACACGGTATGGCTACACCTTC.